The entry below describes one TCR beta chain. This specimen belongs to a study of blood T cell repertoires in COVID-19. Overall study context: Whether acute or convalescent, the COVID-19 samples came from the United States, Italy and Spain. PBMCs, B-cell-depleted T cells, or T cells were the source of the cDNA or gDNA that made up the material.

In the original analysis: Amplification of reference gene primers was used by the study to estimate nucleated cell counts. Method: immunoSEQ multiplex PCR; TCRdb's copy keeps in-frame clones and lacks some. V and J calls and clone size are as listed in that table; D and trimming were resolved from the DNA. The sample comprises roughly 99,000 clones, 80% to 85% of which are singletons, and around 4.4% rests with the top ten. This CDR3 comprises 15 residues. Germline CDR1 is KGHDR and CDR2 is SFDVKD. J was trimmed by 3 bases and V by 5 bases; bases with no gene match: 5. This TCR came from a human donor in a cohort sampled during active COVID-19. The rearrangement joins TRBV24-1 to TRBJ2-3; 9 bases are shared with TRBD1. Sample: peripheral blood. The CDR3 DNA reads TGTGCCACCAGTGTGTTGACAGGGGGAACAGATACGCAGTATTTT. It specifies CATSVLTGGTDTQYF.